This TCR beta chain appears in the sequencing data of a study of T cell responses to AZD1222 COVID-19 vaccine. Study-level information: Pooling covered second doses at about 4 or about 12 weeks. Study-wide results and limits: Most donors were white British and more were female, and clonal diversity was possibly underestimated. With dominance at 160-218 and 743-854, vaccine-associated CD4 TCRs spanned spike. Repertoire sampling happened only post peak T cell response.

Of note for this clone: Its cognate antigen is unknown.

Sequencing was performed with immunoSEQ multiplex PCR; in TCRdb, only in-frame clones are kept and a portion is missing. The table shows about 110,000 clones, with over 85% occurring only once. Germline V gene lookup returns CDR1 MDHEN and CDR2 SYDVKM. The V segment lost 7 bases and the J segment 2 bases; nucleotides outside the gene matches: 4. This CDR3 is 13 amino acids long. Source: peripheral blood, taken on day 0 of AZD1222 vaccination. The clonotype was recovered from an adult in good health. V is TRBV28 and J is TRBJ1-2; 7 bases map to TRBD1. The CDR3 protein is CASNRGPNYGYTF. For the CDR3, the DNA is TGTGCCAGCAACAGGGGCCCCAACTATGGCTACACCTTC.